Listed below are T cell receptor beta chains from one sample, sequenced in a study of cytomegalovirus exposure and HLA in healthy donors. TCRdb's copy holds only in-frame clones and misses some; the assay was immunoSEQ multiplex PCR. Of over 50,000 clones in the sample, about 80% were seen once. The sample taken for sequencing was PBMCs. The receptors derive from a man in his fifties in good health and CMV-seropositive. Each CDR3 is given with its conserved first and last residue. A D gene is named only where the DNA matches it firmly. Clone size is given for some rows only: seen once, a few or many times, or a class if the clone is expanded.

clone_size j_call d_call v_call cdr3_aa cdr3_nt
few TRBJ2-7 NA TRBV10-1 CASSEKRASSYEQYF TGCGCCAGCAGTGAAAAGCGGGCAAGCTCCTACGAGCAGTACTTC
NA TRBJ2-1 TRBD2 TRBV5-1 CASSLSGSRYNEQFF TGCGCCAGCAGCCTTAGCGGGAGCCGTTACAATGAGCAGTTCTTC
NA TRBJ2-2 NA TRBV11-3 CASSLSSGGELFF TGTGCCAGCAGCTTATCCAGCGGAGGGGAGCTGTTTTTT
NA TRBJ2-2 TRBD2 TRBV30 CAWRRLAGDTGELFF TGTGCCTGGAGGAGGCTAGCGGGAGACACCGGGGAGCTGTTTTTT
NA TRBJ2-1 NA TRBV4-3 CATSQAMIVIIYNEQFF TGCGCCACCAGCCAAGCTATGATAGTAATCATCTACAATGAGCAGTTCTTC
NA TRBJ2-6 NA TRBV27 CASSLTGKPGANVLTF TGTGCCAGCAGTTTAACAGGGAAACCTGGGGCCAACGTCCTGACTTTC
once TRBJ1-3 NA TRBV5-6 CASRLQGTGNTIYF TGTGCCAGCAGACTCCAGGGTACTGGAAACACCATATATTTT
NA TRBJ2-5 NA TRBV5-4 CASSLEVSVETQYF TGTGCCAGCAGCTTGGAAGTTAGCGTGGAGACCCAGTACTTC
NA TRBJ2-5 TRBD2 TRBV29-1 CSTNGGGAQETQYF TGCAGCACTAATGGCGGGGGGGCCCAAGAGACCCAGTACTTC
once TRBJ1-2 TRBD1 TRBV25-1 CASSCPGQGNYGYTF TGTGCCAGCAGTTGCCCGGGACAGGGGAACTATGGCTACACCTTC
NA TRBJ1-1 TRBD1 TRBV6-1 CASTLTGRNTEAFF TGTGCCAGCACTTTGACAGGGCGGAACACTGAAGCTTTCTTT
NA TRBJ2-5 TRBD2 TRBV9 CASSVGGGNGETQYF TGTGCCAGCAGCGTCGGGGGAGGGAATGGAGAGACCCAGTACTTC
NA TRBJ1-2 TRBD1 TRBV13 CASTLGTGENYGYTF TGTGCCAGCACCTTAGGGACAGGGGAAAACTATGGCTACACCTTC
NA TRBJ2-7 NA TRBV19 CASSSPAAEQYF TGTGCCAGTAGCAGTCCGGCGGCAGAGCAGTACTTC
NA TRBJ2-1 NA TRBV18 CASSPGVSEQFF TGTGCCAGCTCACCAGGAGTGAGTGAGCAGTTCTTC
NA TRBJ1-4 NA TRBV20-1 CSARWLGKLFF TGCAGTGCTAGGTGGCTTGGAAAACTGTTTTTT
medium-sized TRBJ2-7 TRBD2 TRBV5-4 CASSSGGAGAFYEQYF TGTGCCAGCAGCTCCGGGGGAGCGGGGGCTTTCTACGAGCAGTACTTC
NA TRBJ2-1 TRBD2 TRBV28 CASSVQAAGGNEQFF TGTGCCAGCAGTGTTCAGGCAGCGGGAGGTAATGAGCAGTTCTTC
NA TRBJ2-7 NA TRBV7-9 CFCKQKAAYEQYF TGTTTTTGCAAGCAGAAGGCGGCATACGAGCAGTACTTC
once TRBJ2-3 NA TRBV5-6 CASSWGTLHTTDTQYF TGTGCCAGCAGCTGGGGGACTCTCCATACCACAGATACGCAGTATTTT
NA TRBJ2-1 TRBD1 TRBV28 CASSPTGGTEQFF TGTGCCAGCAGCCCGACAGGGGGCACTGAGCAGTTCTTC
NA TRBJ2-1 NA TRBV7-9 CASSSNQDYNEQFF TGTGCCAGCAGCTCGAACCAGGATTACAATGAGCAGTTCTTC
NA TRBJ2-5 TRBD2 TRBV6-5 CASSWRLATEETQYF TGTGCCAGCAGTTGGCGACTAGCGACTGAAGAGACCCAGTACTTC
NA TRBJ1-1 NA TRBV29-1 CSVYSNTEAFF TGCAGCGTTTATTCTAACACTGAAGCTTTCTTT
NA TRBJ1-4 TRBD1 TRBV19 CASRGGRGRSIDEKLFF TGTGCCAGTAGAGGGGGCAGGGGGCGTTCGATTGATGAAAAACTGTTTTTT
NA TRBJ2-7 TRBD2 TRBV30 CAWSVRLATYEQYF TGTGCCTGGAGTGTACGACTAGCCACCTACGAGCAGTACTTC
NA TRBJ2-1 NA TRBV11-2 CASSLVGGGDEQFF TGTGCCAGCAGCTTAGTGGGGGGTGGGGATGAGCAGTTCTTC
NA TRBJ2-3 TRBD2 TRBV23-1 CASSQSRRLAGVKDTQYF TGCGCCAGCAGTCAATCGCGACGGCTAGCGGGGGTCAAAGATACGCAGTATTTT
NA TRBJ1-2 NA TRBV5-4 CASSSPDSGYGYTF TGTGCCAGCAGCTCGCCGGACAGCGGCTATGGCTACACCTTC
NA TRBJ2-7 TRBD1 TRBV10-3 CAIKRQGSSYEQYF TGTGCCATCAAAAGACAGGGGAGCTCCTACGAGCAGTACTTC
NA TRBJ2-1 NA TRBV7-3 CASSPKGGNNEQFF TGTGCCAGCAGCCCGAAGGGCGGGAACAATGAGCAGTTCTTC
NA TRBJ2-7 TRBD2 TRBV18 CASSLLVLAAGDEQYF TGTGCCAGCTCACTCCTCGTCCTAGCGGCGGGGGACGAGCAGTACTTC
NA TRBJ1-6 NA TRBV6-1 CASTVGTGANSPLHF TGTGCCAGCACTGTCGGCACAGGAGCCAATTCACCCCTCCACTTT
NA TRBJ2-7 TRBD2 TRBV10-3 CAMSGTRNEQYF TGTGCCATGTCCGGGACTAGAAACGAGCAGTACTTC
NA TRBJ2-2 TRBD2 TRBV30 CAWSRGLARTGELFF TGTGCCTGGAGTCGGGGACTAGCGAGGACCGGGGAGCTGTTTTTT
NA TRBJ1-2 TRBD1 TRBV5-4 CASRWTGEQGYTF TGTGCCAGCAGATGGACAGGGGAGCAAGGCTACACCTTC
NA TRBJ1-5 NA TRBV30 CAWSEWGGNQPQHF TGTGCCTGGAGTGAATGGGGAGGCAATCAGCCCCAGCATTTT
NA TRBJ1-5 TRBD1 TRBV6-5 CASSYQGAGQPQHF TGTGCCAGCAGTTACCAGGGGGCTGGGCAGCCCCAGCATTTT
once TRBJ2-7 NA TRBV7-9 CSSSLDLRGQYF TGTTCCAGCAGCTTAGACTTACGCGGGCAGTACTTC
few TRBJ2-7 NA TRBV6-1 CASRPPGGLQGEQYF TGTGCCAGCAGGCCGCCCGGGGGGCTACAGGGCGAGCAGTACTTC
NA TRBJ1-5 TRBD1 TRBV6-5 CASSYGTGDQPQHF TGTGCCAGCAGTTATGGGACAGGGGATCAGCCCCAGCATTTT
NA TRBJ2-1 TRBD2 TRBV7-2 CASSLGAGVYNEQFF TGTGCCAGCAGCTTAGGAGCGGGGGTTTACAATGAGCAGTTCTTC
few TRBJ2-1 TRBD2 TRBV7-9 CASIYGGLAGVPLYNEQFF TGTGCCAGCATCTACGGAGGACTAGCGGGAGTGCCCCTTTACAATGAGCAGTTCTTC
NA TRBJ2-1 TRBD2 TRBV9 CASSVASGYEQFF TGTGCCAGCAGCGTAGCTAGCGGGTATGAGCAGTTCTTC
NA TRBJ2-7 TRBD1 TRBV6-1 CASRTGQEAHEQYF TGTGCCAGCAGGACCGGACAGGAGGCCCACGAGCAGTACTTC
once TRBJ1-6 NA TRBV5-5 CASSDPEYYSPLHF TGTGCCAGCAGCGACCCTGAATACTACTCACCCCTCCACTTT
many TRBJ1-1 NA TRBV4-2 CASSQGGDLNTEAFF TGTGCCAGCAGCCAAGGGGGAGACCTGAACACTGAAGCTTTCTTT
NA TRBJ2-5 TRBD1 TRBV18 CASSPRGQGAGETQYF TGTGCCAGCTCACCTCGCGGACAGGGGGCGGGAGAGACCCAGTACTTC
NA TRBJ1-2 TRBD1 TRBV5-1 CASSFRDRVSGGYTF TGTGCCAGCAGCTTTCGGGACAGGGTTTCGGGTGGCTACACCTTC